The 28 T cell receptor beta chains below come from one sample, sequenced in a study of T cells in Graves' hyperthyroidism and ophthalmopathy. RNA transcripts were the template for amplifying TCR beta CDR3 regions. Using the HTBI primer set, a first-round RT-PCR was run on the TCR CDR3. TCRdb reprocessed the multiplex PCR reads with MiXCR, giving one entry per CDR3 protein. There are hundreds of thousands of distinct CDR3 sequences in the sample; about two fifths occur only once, and 8.9% lies in the top ten. The specimen was blood. The receptors derive from a man aged 18 to 30 with Graves' hyperthyroidism.

The chain is built from TRBV11-2 and TRBJ2-2, with TRBD2 matching 9 bases. Looked up from germline, CDR1 is SGHAT and CDR2 is FQNNGV. Unmatched junction bases numbered 11, after V lost 7 bases and J lost 5 bases. The CDR3 totals 16 residues. The CDR3 spells CASIGGRAGSTGELFF. DNA of the CDR3: TGTGCCAGCATCGGCGGGAGGGCCGGGTCTACCGGGGAGCTGTTTTTT.

V usage is TRBV29-1 and J usage is TRBJ2-2, with no clear D. Germline V gene lookup returns CDR1 SQVTM and CDR2 ANQGSEA. V lost 4 bases, J lost 7 bases, and 13 bases lay in between. The CDR3 extends over 13 amino acids. The CDR3 spells CSVGAGPIGELFF. CDR3 nucleotide sequence: TGCAGCGTTGGGGCAGGTCCTATCGGGGAGCTGTTTTTT.

The chain combines TRBV2 with TRBJ2-7; D perhaps matches TRBD1 (6 bases). V lost 6 bases, J lost 3 bases, and 12 bases lay in between. Germline values: CDR1 SNHLY, CDR2 FYNNEI. The CDR3 runs 13 residues. CDR3 coding DNA: TGTGCCAGCAGACAGGGTCCCCGCTACGAGCAGTACTTC. Protein: CASRQGPRYEQYF.

This sequence joins TRBV7-8 and TRBJ2-5; perhaps D is TRBD1 or TRBD2 (6 bases each). CDR1 and CDR2 (germline): SGHVS, FQNEAQ. V lost 5 bases and J 7 bases, leaving 17 bases between the germline ends. This CDR3 is 14 amino acids long. The CDR3 DNA reads as TGTGCCAGCAGCAATCCGGGGGTAGGGGGGACCCAGTACTTC. Its translation: CASSNPGVGGTQYF.

In regard to this clonotype: No conserved phenylalanine or tryptophan is present at the end of the CDR3, so a read error is the likely explanation. The J gene is TRBJ2-5, the V gene TRBV7-9; 7 bases are a match to TRBD2. Per germline, CDR1 SEHNR and CDR2 FQNEAQ (reference sequence). The CDR3 spans 14 residues. Trimming at V came to 10 bases and at J to 4 bases, leaving 12 bases not matched to a gene. The CDR3 DNA reads as TGTGCCACCACCCCGGGACTACAATTAGAGACCCAGTACCTC. It is translated as CATTPGLQLETQYL.

Ten or more counts support this clonotype. V gene TRBV2 combines with J gene TRBJ1-1; TRBD1 matches at 8 bases. V lost 8 bases, J lost 3 bases, and 2 bases stayed unmatched. The germline V gene has CDR1 SNHLY and CDR2 FYNNEI. The CDR3 is made up of 12 amino acids. CDR3 nucleotide sequence: TGTGCCAGCGCGGACAGGGACACTGAAGCTTTCTTT. Translation gives CASADRDTEAFF.

Many counts were recorded for this clonotype. This chain joins TRBV7-9 and TRBJ2-7, with D unresolved. The V end lost 5 bases, the J end lost 3 bases, and 14 bases lay between the germline ends. The germline gives CDR1 SEHNR, CDR2 FQNEAQ (reference sequence). This CDR3 is built from 14 residues. The CDR3 coding sequence is TGTGCCAGCAGCCCCAGTCTGCATGACTACGAGCAGTACTTC. This sequence encodes CASSPSLHDYEQYF.

J is TRBJ2-2 and V is TRBV20-1, with D perhaps TRBD1 (5 bases). Germline values: CDR1 DFQATT, CDR2 SNEGSKA (reference sequence). Between the trimmed V and J ends, which lost 4 bases and 1 base, there was a span of 13 bases. The CDR3 totals 15 residues. This chain's CDR3 is CSATDTIRNTGELFF. CDR3 nucleotides: TGCAGTGCTACGGACACTATTAGGAACACCGGGGAGCTGTTTTTT.

The chain joins TRBV6-5 to TRBJ1-1; D is unclear. The V gene's germline CDR1 is MNHEY and CDR2 SVGAGI. Trimming removed 0 bases from V and 3 bases from J, with 11 bases in between. This CDR3 comprises 15 residues. The CDR3 nucleotides read TGTGCCAGCAGTTACTCCCGGGATTGGTACACTGAAGCTTTCTTT. Amino acid sequence: CASSYSRDWYTEAFF.

J is TRBJ2-7 and V is TRBV7-2; the D gene is possibly TRBD2 (6 bases). V was shortened by 5 bases and J by 3 bases, with 11 bases between the two germline ends. The CDR3 has 13 residues. Per the germline V gene, CDR1 is SGHTA and CDR2 is FQGNSA. The CDR3 DNA reads as TGTGCCAGCAGCAATAGCGGAATCTACGAGCAGTACTTC. It codes for CASSNSGIYEQYF.

This clonotype was seen repeatedly, ten times or more. The chain uses TRBV20-1 and TRBJ1-1; D not certain. Trimming took 1 base from V and 1 from J, leaving 4 bases between them. CDR3 length: 12 amino acids. Germline V gene sequence: CDR1 DFQATT, CDR2 SNEGSKA (reference sequence). The CDR3: CSARAGNTEAFF. In DNA, the CDR3 is TGCAGTGCTAGAGCAGGGAACACTGAAGCTTTCTTT.

This clonotype has a count of ten or more. This chain connects TRBV12-3 or TRBV12-4 to TRBJ1-4; D is unresolved. The CDR3 contains 11 residues. Trimming took off 3 bases at V and 9 bases at J, with 5 bases between the two ends. The CDR3 here is CASSFGQKLFF. DNA of the CDR3: TGTGCCAGCAGTTTTGGACAAAAACTGTTTTTT.

The V call is TRBV20-1, the J call TRBJ1-6, with 8 bases aligning to TRBD1. The CDR3 spans 16 residues. With 6 bases clipped from V and 4 bases from J, the junction kept 11 bases outside the gene matches. CDR1 and CDR2 from the germline V gene are DFQATT and SNEGSKA (reference sequence). The CDR3 region has the DNA TGCAGTGCCAAACCCCCGCGACAGGGGTATAATTCACCCCTCCACTTT. It specifies CSAKPPRQGYNSPLHF.

This clonotype was counted only a few times. The chain employs TRBV7-9 and TRBJ1-2; 7 bases are shared with TRBD1. J was trimmed by 6 bases and V by 2 bases; bases with no gene match: 3. The CDR3 runs to 13 residues. CDR1 SEHNR and CDR2 FQNEAQ come from the germline V gene (reference sequence). CDR3 nucleotides: TGTGCCAGCAGCTTATTGACAGGGAATGGCTACACCTTC. Amino acids: CASSLLTGNGYTF.

This clonotype was detected many times. At one boundary the junction diverges from the germline segment, which might be a read error. V gene TRBV7-9 combines with J gene TRBJ1-1; no reliable D call. Germline loops: CDR1 SEHNR, CDR2 FQNEAQ (reference sequence). This CDR3 region has 9 residues. This CDR3 is CASSSPVNF. The CDR3 DNA is TGTGCCAGCAGCTCCCCGGTGAACTTT.

In this sample, this clonotype turned up a few times. The chain uses TRBV14 and TRBJ2-3, with D unclear. Trimming shortened V by 4 bases and J by 5 bases, and 10 bases separated the two germline ends. Germline values: CDR1 SGHDN, CDR2 FVKESK. This CDR3 has 13 amino acids. This chain's CDR3 is CASSPEVGDTQYF. CDR3 nucleotides: TGTGCCAGCAGCCCCGAGGTTGGAGATACGCAGTATTTT.

This clonotype was seen a few times. The chain recombines TRBV11-2 with TRBJ2-7; 9 bases map to TRBD1. The J segment lost 3 bases and the V segment lost 3 bases, leaving 18 bases of the junction unmatched. This CDR3 has 19 amino acids. Germline V gives CDR1 SGHAT, CDR2 FQNNGV. CDR3 coding DNA: TGTGCCAGCAGCTTGGAGGGGGCAGACAGGGGACAGGGCTACTACGAGCAGTACTTC. Translating it yields CASSLEGADRGQGYYEQYF.

This clonotype showed up many times. The CDR3 loop is CSVGVAMVNTEAFF. The DNA of the CDR3 is TGCAGCGTTGGTGTTGCGATGGTGAACACTGAAGCTTTCTTT. This chain links TRBV29-1 with TRBJ1-1; D is ambiguous. CDR1 and CDR2 from the germline V gene are SQVTM and ANQGSEA. V was shortened by 4 bases and J by 0 bases, with 12 bases between the two germline ends. CDR3 length equals 14 residues.

This clonotype was picked up many times. The V gene is TRBV20-1, the J gene TRBJ1-2; 8 bases line up with TRBD1. The V and J ends lost 6 bases and 5 bases, in that order; junction bases with no gene match: 2. This CDR3 region has 11 residues. Germline V gene sequence: CDR1 DFQATT, CDR2 SNEGSKA (reference sequence). For the CDR3, the DNA is TGCAGTGCGGGGACAGGTTATGGCTACACCTTC. Protein product: CSAGTGYGYTF.

About this clonotype itself: A much larger clonotype is one base distant, so this may be a read error. The gene calls are TRBV12-3 or TRBV12-4 and TRBJ2-5, with TRBD2 matching 10 bases. The CDR3 contains 15 residues. V shed 6 bases, J shed 7 bases, and the junction held 11 bases outside the gene matches. The CDR3 DNA is TGTGCCAGCAGCCGGAGAGCGGGAGGGAAAGGGACCCAGTACTTC. Amino acids: CASSRRAGGKGTQYF.

The rearrangement links TRBV6-5 to TRBJ2-2; possibly TRBD1 for D (6 bases). V lost 7 bases to trimming and J lost 4 bases, with 10 bases between them. CDR3 length: 13 amino acids. Germline V gene data show CDR1 as MNHEY and CDR2 as SVGAGI. This CDR3 reads CASNRVTTGELFF. The CDR3 DNA reads as TGTGCCAGCAACAGGGTCACCACCGGGGAGCTGTTTTTT.

The chain employs TRBV2 and TRBJ1-4, with a weak D call TRBD1 (6 bases). The V end lost 9 bases, the J end lost 5 bases, and 16 bases lay between the germline ends. This CDR3 spans 14 amino acids. CDR1 is SNHLY, CDR2 FYNNEI, per germline. The CDR3 region is CASTGIGTNEKLFF. CDR3 coding DNA: TGTGCCAGTACAGGGATAGGGACAAATGAAAAACTGTTTTTT.

A word on this clonotype: A much larger clone differs by one base, so this may be a read error. The rearrangement uses TRBV9 and TRBJ1-1, with D perhaps matching TRBD1 (5 bases). Trimming shortened V by 3 bases and J by 6 bases, and 18 bases separated the two germline ends. Germline V gives CDR1 SGDLS, CDR2 YYNGEE. The CDR3 is 15 amino acids. The CDR3 DNA sequence: TGTGCCAGCAGCGCAACAGGCGTAGACTACGCTGAAGCTTTCTTT. Its translation: CASSATGVDYAEAFF.

The genes are TRBV7-9 and TRBJ1-1, with a weak D call TRBD1 (5 bases). This CDR3 is 14 amino acids long. The germline V and J ends were trimmed by 0 bases and 6 bases, with 11 bases remaining between them. Germline values: CDR1 SEHNR, CDR2 FQNEAQ (reference sequence). The CDR3 sequence: CASSLARGKAEAFF. Written as DNA, the CDR3 is TGTGCCAGCAGCTTAGCTCGGGGGAAGGCTGAAGCTTTCTTT.

This chain connects TRBV10-3 to TRBJ2-7; no firm D call. Germline CDR1 reads ENHRY; CDR2 reads SYGVKD. V was shortened by 10 bases and J by 1 base, with 23 bases between the two germline ends. This CDR3 contains 16 residues. CDR3 nucleotide sequence: TGTGCCAGCACCCCCAATTTAATGGACGGGTCCTACGAGCAGTACTTC. It codes for CASTPNLMDGSYEQYF.

This clonotype was counted a few times. V gene TRBV29-1 combines with J gene TRBJ1-1; 9 positions match TRBD1. Germline V gene sequence: CDR1 SQVTM, CDR2 ANQGSEA. The CDR3 runs to 18 residues. Trimming cost V 4 bases and J 2 bases; bases outside gene matches: 17. CDR3 region: CSVGLGQGRSTGNTEAFF. CDR3 sequence (DNA): TGCAGCGTTGGTTTGGGACAGGGTCGGAGCACGGGCAACACTGAAGCTTTCTTT.

The J gene is TRBJ2-5, the V gene TRBV25-1; 9 bases fit TRBD2. Germline CDR1 is MGHDK and CDR2 is SYGVNS. The ends lost 4 bases at V and 5 bases at J; junction bases unmatched: 2. This CDR3 region has 13 residues. For the CDR3, the DNA is TGTGCCAGCAGTGGCGGGAGGGACGAGACCCAGTACTTC. Translated: CASSGGRDETQYF.

This clonotype was detected a few times. The rearrangement joins TRBV13 to TRBJ2-5; either TRBD1 or TRBD2 may fit D (7 bases each). This CDR3 is built from 17 residues. V lost 5 bases and J 5 bases, leaving 24 bases between the germline ends. The germline CDR1 and CDR2 sequences are PRHDT and FYEKMQ (reference sequence). The CDR3 is CASSEGMTGTTEETQYF. The CDR3 bases are TGTGCCAGCAGCGAGGGCATGACAGGGACTACCGAGGAGACCCAGTACTTC.